Each of the 16 T cell receptor beta chains below was sequenced from the same sample in a study of T cell clonality in common variable immunodeficiency. Using immunoSEQ multiplex PCR, the repertoire was profiled, and TCRdb retains in-frame clones only, with some absent. This sample carries some 43,000 clones, none of them present only once. The specimen was peripheral blood mononuclear cells. These receptors originate from a person aged 18 to 75 in good health.

This clone has ten or more counts. The CDR3 end is not reached by the read, which stops 3 residues before it; the germline J gene fills it in. This sequence joins TRBV9 and TRBJ2-1; D is possibly TRBD1 (6 bases). The CDR3 is 14 amino acids. V lost 0 bases to trimming and J lost 7 bases, with 11 bases between them. The germline V gene has CDR1 SGDLS and CDR2 YYNGEE. The part of the CDR3 DNA that was read is TGTGCCAGCAGCGTAGCGACAAGGGGGAATGAG. Translating it yields CASSVATRGNE. The full CDR3 protein is CASSVATRGNEQFF.

This clone was counted between two and nine times. Partial CDR3 DNA: TGTGCCTTTGAATTACCTCTACGAGGC. Translating it yields CAFELPLRG. The whole CDR3 region reads CAFELPLRGYTF. V and J are TRBV30 and TRBJ1-2, with D unclear. The CDR3 end falls 3 residues outside the read, so it is completed with the germline J gene. The CDR3 contains 12 residues. Germline V gene lookup returns CDR1 GTSNPN and CDR2 SVGIG (reference sequence). The full variable domain, with the rest looked up from reference TRBV30 and TRBJ1-2, is SQTIHQWPATLVQPVGSPLSLECTVEGTSNPNLYWYRQAAGRGLQLLFYSVGIGQISSEVPQNLSASRPQDRQFILSSKKLLLSDSGFYLCAFELPLRGYTFGSGTRLTVV.

A word on this clone: One junction end disagrees with the germline gene, perhaps due to a read error. Sequencing ends 3 residues short of the CDR3 end; the germline J gene provides the rest. The chain couples TRBV7-9 to TRBJ2-7; 8 bases are shared with TRBD1. The CDR3 has 14 amino acids. The germline V gene has CDR1 SEHNR and CDR2 FQNEAQ (reference sequence). The sequenced CDR3 bases are TGTGCCAACAGCTCACAGGGGGGCCTCTACGAG. This encodes CANSSQGGLYE. The CDR3 in full is CANSSQGGLYEQYF.

The table lists this clone with many counts. The read stops 3 residues short of the end of the CDR3; the missing end is completed from the germline J gene. The genes are TRBV5-1 and TRBJ1-2, with D maybe TRBD1 (5 bases). Trimming left V 0 bases short and J 6 bases short, with 12 bases between. Germline V gene data show CDR1 as SGHRS and CDR2 as YFSETQ. This CDR3 has 14 residues. The sequenced CDR3 bases are TGCGCCAGCAGCTTGGAAGGGGATGCGGATGGC. Its protein product is CASSLEGDADG. The complete CDR3 reads CASSLEGDADGYTF.

This clone was seen many times. The read terminates 3 residues before the CDR3 end, so the remaining end is supplied by the germline J gene. The rearrangement uses TRBV18 and TRBJ2-2; 10 bases align to TRBD1. CDR3 length: 16 residues. J lost 6 bases, V lost 3 bases, and 7 bases had no gene match. Germline V lookup: CDR1 KGHSH, CDR2 LQKENI. CDR3 region: CASSPLGTGVSGELFF. The sequenced CDR3 bases are TGTGCCAGCTCACCCCTAGGGACAGGGGTCTCCGGGGAG.

This clone was detected only a few times. The CDR3 end falls 3 residues outside the read, so it is completed with the germline J gene. The chain recombines TRBV6-4 with TRBJ2-1; D gene ambiguous. The CDR3 totals 14 residues. Trimming removed 6 bases from V and 6 bases from J, with 15 bases in between. The V gene's germline CDR1 is MRHNA and CDR2 SNTAGT. The sequenced CDR3 bases are TGTGCCAGCAGCCCCGGGTACGTTAGCAATGAG. It specifies CASSPGYVSNE. The complete CDR3 protein is CASSPGYVSNEQFF.

This clone was seen at least ten times. The CDR3 extends 3 residues past the end of the read, so its final part is completed from the germline J gene. V usage is TRBV28 and J usage is TRBJ1-1; maybe TRBD1 (6 bases). There are 13 residues in the CDR3. V was shortened by 10 bases and J by 5 bases, with 17 bases between the two germline ends. Germline V gene sequence: CDR1 MDHEN, CDR2 SYDVKM. Partial CDR3 DNA: TGTGCCAACTCACAGGGCCGAAAAACTGAA. Protein: CANSQGRKTE. The complete CDR3 sequence is CANSQGRKTEAFF.

This clone was detected ten times or more. The read terminates 3 residues ahead of where the CDR3 ends, so the germline J gene completes it. The rearrangement joins TRBV14 to TRBJ2-1, with 12 positions matching TRBD2. The germline gives CDR1 SGHDN, CDR2 FVKESK. V lost 4 bases and J lost 2; bases outside the gene matches: 3. The CDR3 is 16 amino acids. The CDR3 is CASSPGLAGPYNEQFF. CDR3 DNA (partial): TGTGCCAGCAGCCCCGGACTAGCGGGGCCCTACAATGAG. The whole variable domain, remainder taken from reference TRBV14 and TRBJ2-1, is EAGVTQFPSHSVIEKGQTVTLRCDPISGHDNLYWYRRVMGKEIKFLLHFVKESKQDESGMPNNRFLAERTGGTYSTLKVQPAELEDSGVYFCASSPGLAGPYNEQFFGPGTRLTVL.

As for this clone: The read stops 3 residues short of the end of the CDR3; the missing end is completed from the germline J gene. The genes are TRBV5-1 and TRBJ1-4; TRBD1 aligns across 7 bases. CDR3 length: 15 residues. Germline V lookup: CDR1 SGHRS, CDR2 YFSETQ. CDR3 bases read: TGCGCCAGCAGCTCCGAATACAGGGGTAATTCACCA. Translating gives CASSSEYRGNSP. The entire CDR3 sequence reads CASSSEYRGNSPLFF.

With regard to this clone: The read stops 3 residues short of the end of the CDR3; the missing end is completed from the germline J gene. The chain employs TRBV5-6 and TRBJ1-1; perhaps TRBD1 as D (5 bases). Deletions cut 0 bases from V and 7 bases from J, with 10 bases between. Germline V gene lookup returns CDR1 SGHDT and CDR2 YYEEEE. This CDR3 contains 13 residues. The CDR3 loop reads CASSLEAGSEAFF. The CDR3 DNA, read in part, is TGTGCCAGCAGCTTGGAGGCAGGGAGTGAA.

This clone was seen at least ten times. The CDR3 goes on 3 residues after the read ends, and that part is filled in from the germline J gene. V usage is TRBV5-5 and J usage is TRBJ1-2; D is ambiguous. Germline CDR1 SGHKS, CDR2 YYEKEE (reference sequence). The CDR3 totals 12 residues. The CDR3 reads CASSPELWGYTF. The covered CDR3 bases are TGTGCCAGCAGCCCAGAGTTATGGGGC.

This clone was observed at least ten times. Sequencing ends 3 residues short of the CDR3 end; the germline J gene provides the rest. J is TRBJ2-3 and V is TRBV30; TRBD2 might be the D (7 bases). The V end was cut by 2 bases, the J end by 0 bases, with 15 bases between. Germline V gene data show CDR1 as GTSNPN and CDR2 as SVGIG (reference sequence). This CDR3 is built from 16 residues. The CDR3 bases that were read are TGTGCCTGGAGTAGGGGGGGGACTTTTAGCACAGATACG. Its translation: CAWSRGGTFSTDT. The entire CDR3 is CAWSRGGTFSTDTQYF.

Many counts were recorded for this clone. The missing CDR3 end, 3 residues past where the read stops, is filled in from the germline J gene. V usage is TRBV19 and J usage is TRBJ1-1; 9 bases match TRBD1. CDR1 and CDR2 from the germline V gene are LNHDA and SQIVND (reference sequence). V dropped 7 bases and J dropped 4; count of bases not matched to a gene: 7. The CDR3 is made up of 14 amino acids. This chain's CDR3 is CASTEQGASTEAFF. The sequenced part of the CDR3 DNA is TGTGCCAGTACTGAACAGGGGGCCAGCACTGAA.

The table lists this clone with many counts. Coverage ceases 3 residues before the CDR3 finishes, and the germline J gene fills in the end. J is TRBJ1-2 and V is TRBV5-6; D may be TRBD1 (6 bases). In germline, CDR1 is SGHDT, CDR2 YYEEEE. Deletions cut 2 bases from V and 5 bases from J, with 10 bases between. The CDR3 covers 13 residues. CDR3 loop: CASSFGQGYGYTF. Partial CDR3 DNA: TGTGCCAGCAGCTTTGGCCAGGGGTATGGC.

This clone has ten or more counts. The CDR3 extends 3 residues past the end of the read, so its final part is completed from the germline J gene. The chain carries TRBV30 and TRBJ2-2; D possibly corresponds to TRBD2 (5 bases). Trimming stripped 0 bases from V and 7 bases from J, with 6 bases between. This CDR3 has 12 amino acids. Germline V gives CDR1 GTSNPN, CDR2 SVGIG (reference sequence). CDR3 sequence reads: CAWSVRGGELFF. Incomplete CDR3 DNA: TGTGCCTGGAGTGTACGGGGCGGGGAG.

This clone was observed many times. This CDR3 reads CASSGTSGGADTYTF. The covered CDR3 bases are TGTGCCAGCAGTGGGACTAGCGGGGGGGCAGATACC. The chain combines TRBV6-4 with TRBJ1-2; weak D call: TRBD1 (6 bases). Sequencing ends 3 residues short of the CDR3 end; the germline J gene provides the rest. The germline V gene has CDR1 MRHNA and CDR2 SNTAGT. The CDR3 runs to 15 residues.